The next 7 T cell receptor beta chains were all read from a single sample in a study of cytomegalovirus exposure and HLA in healthy donors. The PCR had 60 Vbeta and 13 Jbeta primers. Sequenced by immunoSEQ multiplex PCR; TCRdb stores in-frame clones only, minus some. The top ten clones hold over 2% of a sample with under 200,000 clones, around 77% of them seen once. Sequenced input: PBMCs. The receptors originated from a man in his 60s in good health and CMV-seronegative.

The CDR3 DNA is TGTGCCAGCATTTTAAGGGGGGGATTCAATCAGCCCCAGCATTTT. As protein: CASILRGGFNQPQHF. This rearrangement joins TRBV21-1 to TRBJ1-5. TRBV21-1 is annotated as a pseudogene. CDR3 length: 15 amino acids.

The chain recombines TRBV5-1 with TRBJ1-2; 10 bases fit TRBD1. Trimming at V came to 0 bases and at J to 4 bases, leaving 3 bases not matched to a gene. Germline values: CDR1 SGHRS, CDR2 YFSETQ. The CDR3 totals 15 residues. CDR3 residues: CASSLAGQGTYGYTF. The CDR3 DNA follows: TGCGCCAGCAGCTTGGCGGGACAGGGGACCTATGGCTACACCTTC.

The sample holds a few counts of this clone. The rearrangement uses TRBV2 and TRBJ2-1; no firm D call. This CDR3 has 13 amino acids. V was clipped by 3 bases and J by 6 bases, with 9 bases between them. Germline V gives CDR1 SNHLY, CDR2 FYNNEI. CDR3: CASSDLAINEQFF. The CDR3, as DNA: TGTGCCAGCAGTGATTTAGCCATCAATGAGCAGTTCTTC.

The genes are TRBV5-8 and TRBJ2-3; TRBD1 aligns across 7 bases. This CDR3 has 15 amino acids. Trimming cost V 1 base and J 1 base; bases outside gene matches: 3. Germline V gives CDR1 SGHTS, CDR2 YDEGEE. DNA for the CDR3: TGTGCCAGCAGCTTGAGGGGGCCCCGCACAGATACGCAGTATTTT. Protein: CASSLRGPRTDTQYF.

In this sample, this clone turned up once. This sequence joins TRBV15 and TRBJ2-5; D is undetermined. The CDR3 sequence is 13 residues long. CDR1 and CDR2 from the germline V gene are LNHNV and YYDKDF (reference sequence). V lost 0 bases, J lost 5 bases, and 7 bases lay in between. The CDR3 sequence: CATSRDSVETQYF. CDR3 coding DNA: TGTGCCACCAGCAGAGACAGTGTGGAGACCCAGTACTTC.

This sequence joins TRBV10-2 and TRBJ2-5; TRBD1 might be the D (5 bases). The germline V and J ends were trimmed by 6 bases and 1 base, with 9 bases remaining between them. Per germline, CDR1 WSHSY and CDR2 SAAADI. The CDR3 sequence is 13 residues long. Here the CDR3 DNA reads TGCGCCAGCAGAACAGGTACCCAAGAGACCCAGTACTTC. Translated: CASRTGTQETQYF.

V is TRBV2 and J is TRBJ2-5, with a tentative D call TRBD1 (5 bases). Germline values: CDR1 SNHLY, CDR2 FYNNEI. This CDR3 contains 12 residues. V was cut by 2 bases and J by 10 bases, with 11 bases left in between. CDR3 DNA: TGTGCCAGCAGTGAAATTTGGGGCCACCAGTACTTC. It translates to CASSEIWGHQYF.